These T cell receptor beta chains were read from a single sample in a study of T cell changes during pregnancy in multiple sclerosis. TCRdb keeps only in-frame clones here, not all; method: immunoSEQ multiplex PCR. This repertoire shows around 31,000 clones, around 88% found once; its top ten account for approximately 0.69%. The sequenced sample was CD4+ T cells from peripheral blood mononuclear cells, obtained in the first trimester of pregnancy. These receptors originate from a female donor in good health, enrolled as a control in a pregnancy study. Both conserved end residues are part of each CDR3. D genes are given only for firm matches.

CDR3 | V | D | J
CASSPRTGLTSGANVLTF | TRBV5-8 | TRBD1 | TRBJ2-6
CASSFQENTEAFF | TRBV11-2 | . | TRBJ1-1
CASQGTGNGYTF | TRBV5-1 | TRBD1 | TRBJ1-2
CASSSGLAGAAYEQYF | TRBV9 | TRBD2 | TRBJ2-7
CASSSRAGGSTEAFF | TRBV5-1 | . | TRBJ1-1
CASSQGGSYNSPLHF | TRBV4-3 | . | TRBJ1-6
CASRWGGQDSNQPQHF | TRBV27 | . | TRBJ1-5
CASSNAGTGVGELFF | TRBV25-1 | TRBD1 | TRBJ2-2
CASSLVWDSSEKLFF | TRBV7-9 | . | TRBJ1-4
CASSFRLGQLNTEAFF | TRBV11-2 | . | TRBJ1-1
CASSLGTGLNTGELFF | TRBV11-3 | TRBD1 | TRBJ2-2
CASTGLMHGRSGETQYF | TRBV5-4 | . | TRBJ2-5
CASSQRLAGNTGELFF | TRBV11-3 | TRBD2 | TRBJ2-2
CASSLAASGQGTFF | TRBV7-2 | TRBD1 | TRBJ1-1
CASSLTGGASEKLFF | TRBV18 | TRBD1 | TRBJ1-4
CASSPRAAGADEYF | TRBV5-1 | . | TRBJ2-7
CAWSGTGNTEAFF | TRBV30 | TRBD1 | TRBJ1-1
CASSLALAETQYF | TRBV11-3 | . | TRBJ2-5
CASTRGRSGELFF | TRBV6-5 | TRBD1 | TRBJ2-2
CSVGQGAGYGYTF | TRBV29-1 | TRBD1 | TRBJ1-2
CASSYSSGQGHEQYF | TRBV6-6 | TRBD1 | TRBJ2-7
CAWSATSGALHF | TRBV30 | TRBD2 | TRBJ2-3
CASSDLRTGASGNTIYF | TRBV9 | TRBD1 | TRBJ1-3
CASSRDRVSTEAFF | TRBV5-6 | TRBD1 | TRBJ1-1
CASSQQETQYF | TRBV6-6 | . | TRBJ2-5
CASSATQGGTEAFF | TRBV2 | . | TRBJ1-1
CASSRQGAYEGYTF | TRBV19 | TRBD1 | TRBJ1-2
CASSFRDSHSPLHF | TRBV5-5 | TRBD1 | TRBJ1-6
CAWTASPAGEKLFF | TRBV30 | . | TRBJ1-4
CASSQDSPEGQFF | TRBV4-2 | . | TRBJ2-1
CASSQGGESNYGYTF | TRBV4-3 | . | TRBJ1-2
CSVEGPRSYEQYF | TRBV29-1 | . | TRBJ2-7
CAWSPIWQELGTDTQYF | TRBV30 | . | TRBJ2-3
CASKISRGALVHQPQHF | TRBV19 | . | TRBJ1-5
CASSSGHRLNTEAFF | TRBV5-6 | . | TRBJ1-1
CASSEALWQADYGYTF | TRBV6-1 | . | TRBJ1-2
CASSPTTGTGNTIYF | TRBV18 | . | TRBJ1-3
CASSDGGDRTDTQYF | TRBV25-1 | TRBD2 | TRBJ2-3
CASSIPGDRNRETQYF | TRBV19 | TRBD1 | TRBJ2-5
CASITDRGNEKLFF | TRBV6-1 | TRBD1 | TRBJ1-4
CASSSGQGDYGYTF | TRBV2 | TRBD1 | TRBJ1-2